The next 26 T cell receptor beta chains were all read from a single sample in a study of CD8 T cells in ankylosing spondylitis. MiXCR, run by TCRdb on the 5' RACE reads, gives a single entry per CDR3 protein. In the table there are around 300,000 distinct CDR3 sequences, roughly 14% of which are singletons. Sequences were obtained from blood, either unsorted or a sorted T cell fraction (not recorded which). The source is a male donor with ankylosing spondylitis or in good health (not recorded which).

This clonotype was observed many times. CDR3 residues: CASSSGPLNEQFF. The CDR3 DNA reads as TGCGCCAGCAGCTCGGGGCCCCTCAATGAGCAGTTCTTC. The chain joins TRBV5-1 to TRBJ2-1; TRBD1 or TRBD2 may be the D gene (5 bases each). Germline loops: CDR1 SGHRS, CDR2 YFSETQ. Trimming removed 3 bases at V and 6 bases at J, with 10 bases between. The CDR3 extends over 13 amino acids.

This clonotype was seen more than once but under ten times. The rearrangement links TRBV27 to TRBJ1-2, with D hard to call. Trimming cost V 1 base and J 6 bases, with 9 bases left between them. The CDR3 spans 13 residues. Germline-derived CDR1 and CDR2 are MNHEY and SMNVEV (reference sequence). The CDR3 reads CASSLWGSDGYTF. Here the CDR3 DNA reads TGTGCCAGCAGTTTATGGGGTTCGGATGGCTACACCTTC.

The V call is TRBV10-1, the J call TRBJ2-1; 11 nucleotides agree with TRBD2. The CDR3 covers 15 residues. The junction had 2 bases not matched to a gene; V was cut back by 2 bases and J by 5 bases. Germline CDR1 is WNHNN and CDR2 is SYGVQD (reference sequence). CDR3 bases: TGCGCCAGCAGTGAGCGGGGACTAGCGGACAATGAGCAGTTCTTC. It translates to CASSERGLADNEQFF.

The V gene is TRBV4-1, the J gene TRBJ2-7; 9 positions agree with TRBD2. Unmatched junction bases numbered 8, after V lost 5 bases and J lost 3 bases. Germline loops: CDR1 MGHRA, CDR2 YSYEKL. The CDR3 totals 15 residues. The CDR3 is CASSFQRGVFYEQYF. For the CDR3, the DNA is TGCGCCAGCAGCTTCCAGCGGGGGGTCTTCTACGAGCAGTACTTC.

Written as DNA, the CDR3 is TGTGCCAGCAGTTGGGACAGATTGGGGAATGAGCAGTTCTTC. Encoded protein: CASSWDRLGNEQFF. The chain joins TRBV6-5 to TRBJ2-1; 7 nucleotides match TRBD1. The germline V gene has CDR1 MNHEY and CDR2 SVGAGI. The CDR3 has 14 amino acids. V shed 4 bases and J 7 bases; nucleotides not matched to a gene: 7.

This sequence joins TRBV12-3 or TRBV12-4 and TRBJ2-5; unclear D gene. Trimming took 4 bases from V and 5 from J, leaving 11 bases between them. The CDR3 length is 13 residues. CDR3 amino acids: CASSSGFGETQYF. The DNA for the CDR3 is TGTGCCAGCAGTTCGGGCTTTGGCGAGACCCAGTACTTC.

This clonotype was picked up many times. The gene calls are TRBV12-3 or TRBV12-4 and TRBJ1-5, with D possibly matching TRBD1 (5 bases). There are 14 residues in the CDR3. The V gene lost 6 bases and the J gene lost 5 bases, with 14 bases spanning the gap. DNA of the CDR3: TGTGCCAGCAGACCGGACGGGGCGGATCAGCCCCAGCATTTT. It codes for CASRPDGADQPQHF.

The chain carries TRBV12-3 or TRBV12-4 and TRBJ2-6; D perhaps matches TRBD1 (5 bases). V was clipped by 2 bases and J by 0 bases, with 11 bases between them. CDR3 length equals 17 residues. The CDR3 region is CASSLQGFPSGANVLTF. CDR3 coding DNA: TGTGCCAGCAGTTTACAGGGTTTCCCCTCTGGGGCCAACGTCCTGACTTTC.

J is TRBJ2-2 and V is TRBV24-1; D unclear. From germline, CDR1 is KGHDR and CDR2 SFDVKD. Trimming took off 3 bases at V and 0 bases at J, with 10 bases between the two ends. CDR3 length equals 16 residues. CDR3 region: CATSDPGSANTGELFF. The CDR3 nucleotides are TGTGCCACCAGTGATCCCGGCAGCGCGAACACCGGGGAGCTGTTTTTT.

The table lists this clonotype with many counts. V and J are TRBV12-3 or TRBV12-4 and TRBJ1-1; D gene uncertain. The germline V and J ends were trimmed by 6 bases and 7 bases, with 18 bases remaining between them. The CDR3 is 14 residues long. The DNA for the CDR3 is TGTGCCAGCAGCCCGATAGACAAAAAGGGTGAAGCTTTCTTT. It translates to CASSPIDKKGEAFF.

This rearrangement joins TRBV12-3 or TRBV12-4 to TRBJ2-4; TRBD1 might be the D (5 bases). V was clipped by 2 bases and J by 16 bases, with 15 bases between them. The CDR3 covers 12 residues. CDR3 protein: CASSLRGLRTYF. The CDR3 nucleotides are TGTGCCAGCAGTTTAAGGGGCCTTAGAACTTACTTC.

In this sample, this clonotype turned up many times. V gene TRBV5-1 combines with J gene TRBJ2-5, with 10 bases lining up with TRBD1. This CDR3 comprises 14 residues. V lost 2 bases to trimming and J lost 3 bases; unmatched junction nucleotides: 1. The germline V gene has CDR1 SGHRS and CDR2 YFSETQ. In DNA form, the CDR3 reads TGCGCCAGCAGCTTCGGGACAGGGGAAGAGACCCAGTACTTC. Protein: CASSFGTGEETQYF.

The chain is built from TRBV12-3 or TRBV12-4 and TRBJ2-2, with D hard to call. This CDR3 comprises 15 residues. V gave up 2 bases and J gave up 5 bases, with 12 bases separating them. Here the CDR3 reads CASSLRAARTGELFF. The CDR3 DNA reads as TGTGCCAGCAGTTTAAGGGCAGCGAGGACCGGGGAGCTGTTTTTT.

The V gene is TRBV2, the J gene TRBJ2-5; 9 bases align to TRBD1. J was trimmed by 6 bases and V by 4 bases; bases with no gene match: 3. CDR1 SNHLY and CDR2 FYNNEI come from the germline V gene. The CDR3 has 13 residues. The CDR3 region is CASSVGTGKTQYF. DNA for the CDR3: TGTGCCAGCAGTGTGGGGACAGGGAAGACCCAGTACTTC. Filled out from reference TRBV2 and TRBJ2-5, the complete variable domain reads EPEVTQTPSHQVTQMGQEVILRCVPISNHLYFYWYRQILGQKVEFLVSFYNNEISEKSEIFDDQFSVERPDGSNFTLKIRSTKLEDSAMYFCASSVGTGKTQYFGPGTRLLVL.

The chain joins TRBV3-1 to TRBJ2-1; TRBD2 agrees at 7 bases. This CDR3 spans 17 amino acids. CDR1 is LGHDT, CDR2 YNNKEL, per germline (reference sequence). The V and J ends lost 8 bases and 4 bases, in that order; junction bases with no gene match: 17. CDR3 sequence reads: CASRPGGLGLPYNEQFF. CDR3 sequence (DNA): TGTGCCAGCCGACCCGGGGGGTTGGGACTACCTTACAATGAGCAGTTCTTC.

A few counts support this clonotype. The rearrangement links TRBV3-1 to TRBJ1-2, with D uncertain. Trimming took 3 bases from V and 5 from J, leaving 7 bases between them. CDR1 is LGHDT and CDR2 is YNNKEL in the germline V gene (reference sequence). CDR3 length: 12 residues. The CDR3 region is CASSQTRYGYTF. For the CDR3, the DNA is TGTGCCAGCAGCCAGACACGTTATGGCTACACCTTC.

This clonotype was observed many times. The gene calls are TRBV5-1 and TRBJ1-5; D gene unclear. The CDR3 loop spans 15 amino acids. In germline, CDR1 is SGHRS, CDR2 YFSETQ. Trimming removed 4 bases at V and 0 bases at J, with 11 bases between. The CDR3 loop is CASSADGDSNQPQHF. DNA of the CDR3: TGCGCCAGCAGCGCGGACGGAGATAGCAATCAGCCCCAGCATTTT.

This clonotype has more than one count but fewer than ten. This CDR3 is CASSQLPVGEQYF. CDR3 bases: TGCGCCAGCAGCCAACTCCCGGTGGGTGAGCAGTACTTC. This chain connects TRBV5-1 to TRBJ2-7; D is unclear. The CDR3 has 13 amino acids. Germline lookup yields CDR1 SGHRS and CDR2 YFSETQ. The V end lost 4 bases, the J end lost 7 bases, and 15 bases lay between the germline ends. Full variable domain (remainder filled in from reference TRBV5-1 and TRBJ2-7): KAGVTQTPRYLIKTRGQQVTLSCSPISGHRSVSWYQQTPGQGLQFLFEYFSETQRNKGNFPGRFSGRQFSNSRSEMNVSTLELGDSALYLCASSQLPVGEQYFGPGTRLTVT.

The V and J genes are TRBV12-3 or TRBV12-4 and TRBJ1-4; TRBD1 matches 8 bases. The trim removed 3 bases at V and 9 bases at J, leaving 6 bases unmatched. The CDR3 is made up of 14 amino acids. The CDR3 loop is CASSFQGAGKKLFF. DNA of the CDR3: TGTGCCAGCAGTTTCCAGGGGGCAGGAAAAAAACTGTTTTTT.

Only a few counts were recorded for this clonotype. The V and J genes are TRBV4-1 and TRBJ2-1, with a tentative D call TRBD2 (6 bases). Germline loops: CDR1 MGHRA, CDR2 YSYEKL. V shed 0 bases and J shed 7 bases, with 16 bases lying between them. This CDR3 spans 16 amino acids. CDR3 DNA: TGCGCCAGCAGCCAAGATTGGGGGGAGTCGCGGAATGAGCAGTTCTTC. Protein sequence: CASSQDWGESRNEQFF.

This chain links TRBV20-1 with TRBJ2-3; 10 bases are shared with TRBD2. The length of the CDR3 is 14 residues. The ends lost 0 bases at V and 5 bases at J; junction bases unmatched: 2. Germline loops: CDR1 DFQATT, CDR2 SNEGSKA (reference sequence). The DNA of the CDR3 is TGCAGTGCTAGAGATAGACTAGCGGGAGATACGCAGTATTTT. It codes for CSARDRLAGDTQYF.

This clonotype was counted at least ten times. The chain is built from TRBV20-1 and TRBJ2-5, with 7 bases aligning to TRBD2. Germline assignment: CDR1 DFQATT and CDR2 SNEGSKA (reference sequence). This CDR3 is built from 14 residues. V shed 4 bases, J shed 6 bases, and the junction held 11 bases outside the gene matches. CDR3 amino acids: CSATTREARKTQYF. The CDR3 region has the DNA TGCAGTGCTACGACTCGGGAGGCAAGGAAGACCCAGTACTTC.

This chain uses TRBV20-1 with TRBJ2-7; D may correspond to TRBD1 or TRBD2 (5 bases each). The V gene's germline CDR1 is DFQATT and CDR2 SNEGSKA (reference sequence). The CDR3 covers 16 residues. With 0 bases removed from V and 2 bases from J, the gap between germline ends came to 17 bases. The CDR3 DNA reads TGCAGTGCTAGAGAACAATCCGGGACGGCAACCTACGAGCAGTACTTC. This codes for CSAREQSGTATYEQYF.

This clonotype was found a few times. This chain links TRBV7-9 with TRBJ1-2; D is perhaps TRBD1 (5 bases). V was clipped by 2 bases and J by 2 bases, with 15 bases between them. CDR1 and CDR2 (germline): SEHNR, FQNEAQ (reference sequence). The CDR3 has 16 amino acids. The CDR3 spells CASSLWGVPGNYGYTF. The CDR3, as DNA: TGTGCCAGCAGCTTATGGGGCGTCCCGGGGAACTATGGCTACACCTTC. Full variable domain (outside the CDR3, taken from reference TRBV7-9 and TRBJ1-2): DTGVSQNPRHKITKRGQNVTFRCDPISEHNRLYWYRQTLGQGPEFLTYFQNEAQLEKSRLLSDRFSAERPKGSFSTLEIQRTEQGDSAMYLCASSLWGVPGNYGYTFGSGTRLTVV.

This clonotype appeared a few times. This sequence joins TRBV7-9 and TRBJ2-3; 10 bases fit TRBD1. V lost 6 bases to trimming and J lost 6 bases; unmatched junction nucleotides: 6. Germline V gives CDR1 SEHNR, CDR2 FQNEAQ (reference sequence). The CDR3 runs to 14 residues. For the CDR3, the DNA is TGTGCCAGCAGTCGCAGACAGGGGGCTGATACGCAGTATTTT. Its protein product is CASSRRQGADTQYF. Supplemented by reference TRBV7-9 and TRBJ2-3, the full variable domain reads DTGVSQNPRHKITKRGQNVTFRCDPISEHNRLYWYRQTLGQGPEFLTYFQNEAQLEKSRLLSDRFSAERPKGSFSTLEIQRTEQGDSAMYLCASSRRQGADTQYFGPGTRLTVL.

This clonotype showed up just a few times. This sequence joins TRBV2 and TRBJ1-2; 8 bases agree with TRBD1. V was clipped by 6 bases and J by 4 bases; unmatched bases: 4. The CDR3 totals 13 residues. Germline CDR1 SNHLY, CDR2 FYNNEI. The CDR3 sequence: CASRGDRTYGYTF. The CDR3 region has the DNA TGTGCCAGCAGGGGGGACAGGACCTATGGCTACACCTTC.